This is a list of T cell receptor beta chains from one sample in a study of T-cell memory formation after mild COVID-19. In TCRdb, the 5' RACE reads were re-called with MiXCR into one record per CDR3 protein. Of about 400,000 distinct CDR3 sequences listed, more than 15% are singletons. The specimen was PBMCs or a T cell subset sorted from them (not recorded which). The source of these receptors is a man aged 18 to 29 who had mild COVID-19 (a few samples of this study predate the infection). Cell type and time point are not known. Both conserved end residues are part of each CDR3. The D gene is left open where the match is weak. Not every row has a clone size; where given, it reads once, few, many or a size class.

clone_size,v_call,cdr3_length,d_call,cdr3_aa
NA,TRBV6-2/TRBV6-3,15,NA,CASSFHRTVNYGYTF
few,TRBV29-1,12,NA,CSVSYMNTEAFF
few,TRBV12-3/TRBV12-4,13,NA,CASNLQGGSPLHF
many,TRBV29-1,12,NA,CSVSRVNTEAFF
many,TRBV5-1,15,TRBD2,CASSSGTSGGDTQYF
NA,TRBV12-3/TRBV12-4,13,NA,CATSGGRTDTQYF
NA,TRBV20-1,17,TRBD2,CSARGGLAGEPTDTQYF
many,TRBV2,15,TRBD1,CASSLGTGVTDTQYF
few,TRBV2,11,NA,CASRDWETQYF
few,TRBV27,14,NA,CASSLYMGTRQLFF